The 6 T cell receptor beta chains presented below share a single source sample, sequenced in a study of technical replicates of blood from several donors. Sequencing was performed with immunoSEQ multiplex PCR; in TCRdb, only in-frame clones are kept and a portion is missing. The sample lists about 75,000 clones, about 90% occurring once. What was sequenced was T cells isolated from PBMCs. The receptors shown here come from a human donor in good health.

This chain links TRBV7-2 with TRBJ1-5, with 7 nucleotides matching TRBD1. This CDR3 spans 17 amino acids. The V gene end was trimmed by 2 bases and the J gene end by 2 bases; junction bases not matched to a gene: 9. CDR1 is SGHTA, CDR2 FQGNSA, per germline. The CDR3 region is CASSLLRGRVGNQPQHF. The CDR3 DNA sequence: TGTGCCAGCAGCTTACTAAGGGGGCGAGTCGGCAATCAGCCCCAGCATTTT.

The J gene is TRBJ1-2, the V gene TRBV5-8; no clear D gene. CDR1 is SGHTS and CDR2 is YDEGEE in the germline V gene. V lost 0 bases to trimming and J lost 14 bases, with 11 bases between them. This CDR3 is built from 11 residues. The CDR3 protein is CASSLEVTGTF. The CDR3 DNA is TGTGCCAGCAGCTTGGAGGTTACGGGAACCTTC.

The chain couples TRBV6-1 to TRBJ1-5; maybe TRBD1 (5 bases). Germline CDR1 and CDR2: MNHNS and SASEGT. This CDR3 has 13 amino acids. V lost 9 bases and J lost 0, with 9 bases in between. CDR3 in amino acids: CASRQNSNQPQHF. CDR3 DNA sequence: TGTGCCAGTCGACAGAATAGCAATCAGCCCCAGCATTTT.

This chain links TRBV13 with TRBJ1-2, with TRBD1 matching 7 bases. The length of the CDR3 is 16 residues. CDR1 and CDR2 (germline): PRHDT, FYEKMQ (reference sequence). V shed 1 base and J 1 base; nucleotides not matched to a gene: 6. The CDR3 sequence: CASSLAQQGLNYGYTF. The DNA for the CDR3 is TGTGCCAGCAGCTTAGCGCAACAGGGGCTTAACTATGGCTACACCTTC.

The V gene is TRBV7-3, the J gene TRBJ2-3, with 7 bases fitting TRBD2. J lost 4 bases, V lost 5 bases, and 9 bases had no gene match. The CDR3 totals 15 residues. Germline V CDR1 and CDR2: SGHTA, FQGTGA. CDR3 residues: CASSKLGGRADTQYF. The CDR3 bases are TGTGCCAGCAGCAAACTTGGCGGGAGAGCAGATACGCAGTATTTT.

The chain links TRBV18 to TRBJ1-2; D gene unclear. The ends were cut back, 2 bases at V and 2 bases at J, with 6 bases in the middle. Germline V gives CDR1 KGHSH, CDR2 LQKENI. The CDR3 is 13 amino acids. The chain's CDR3 is CASSPSGNYGYTF. CDR3 sequence (DNA): TGTGCCAGCTCACCATCAGGCAACTATGGCTACACCTTC.